What follows are 15 T cell receptor beta chains derived from one specimen sequenced in a study of shared clonotypes between healthy human individuals. Produced via immunoSEQ multiplex PCR; TCRdb's table is partial and in-frame only. Found here are some 550,000 clones, about 96% of them singletons; the top ten hold less than 0.065%. Sample: naive CD4+ T cells sorted from blood. Subset in this sample: CD45RA+ positively selected. The receptors stem from a young woman in good health.

The chain is built from TRBV4-1 and TRBJ1-6; weak D call: TRBD1 (6 bases). In germline, CDR1 is MGHRA, CDR2 YSYEKL. The CDR3 is 14 amino acids. Between the trimmed V and J ends, which lost 6 bases and 7 bases, there was a span of 13 bases. The CDR3 protein is CASREKGTNSPLHF. Here the CDR3 DNA reads TGCGCCAGCAGGGAAAAGGGGACAAATTCACCCCTCCACTTT.

The CDR3 spells CASSVDTTSGKYEQYF. CDR3 nucleotide sequence: TGTGCCAGCAGCGTAGATACGACTAGCGGGAAATACGAGCAGTACTTC. The V and J genes are TRBV9 and TRBJ2-7; TRBD2 matches at 11 bases. Germline V gene data show CDR1 as SGDLS and CDR2 as YYNGEE. The CDR3 sequence is 16 residues long. Trimming at V came to 0 bases and at J to 4 bases, leaving 6 bases not matched to a gene.

The V call is TRBV11-2, the J call TRBJ2-2, with a weak D call TRBD2 (6 bases). The V gene lost 2 bases and the J gene lost 4 bases, with 11 bases spanning the gap. Germline CDR1 and CDR2: SGHAT and FQNNGV. The length of the CDR3 is 15 residues. The CDR3, as DNA: TGTGCCAGCAGCTTAAGCGGGCGAGGCACCGGGGAGCTGTTTTTT. It is translated as CASSLSGRGTGELFF.

The chain combines TRBV7-9 with TRBJ2-2; 7 bases fit TRBD2. From germline, CDR1 is SEHNR and CDR2 FQNEAQ (reference sequence). This CDR3 has 13 amino acids. V shed 4 bases, J shed 6 bases, and the junction held 2 bases outside the gene matches. The DNA for the CDR3 is TGTGCCAGCAGCTCGGGGGGAGCCGGGGAGCTGTTTTTT. Translating gives CASSSGGAGELFF.

The chain uses TRBV18 and TRBJ2-7; 8 bases are shared with TRBD2. Looked up from germline, CDR1 is KGHSH and CDR2 is LQKENI. The junction had 10 bases not matched to a gene; V was cut back by 3 bases and J by 6 bases. The CDR3 loop spans 15 amino acids. CDR3 loop: CASSPLAGSGSEQYF. The CDR3 DNA is TGTGCCAGCTCACCTTTAGCGGGATCCGGGTCCGAGCAGTACTTC.

The chain couples TRBV6-5 to TRBJ1-2; D perhaps matches TRBD1 (5 bases). Germline values: CDR1 MNHEY, CDR2 SVGAGI. The length of the CDR3 is 15 residues. The V end was cut by 5 bases, the J end by 2 bases, with 15 bases between. This chain's CDR3 is CASSNRQPLNYGYTF. CDR3 coding DNA: TGTGCCAGCAGTAACCGACAGCCTCTCAACTATGGCTACACCTTC.

V usage is TRBV7-2 and J usage is TRBJ2-7; 7 bases are a match to TRBD2. This CDR3 comprises 15 residues. Germline CDR1 and CDR2: SGHTA and FQGNSA. The V and J ends lost 5 bases and 3 bases, in that order; junction bases with no gene match: 10. The DNA for the CDR3 is TGTGCCAGCAGCCCTCGACTAGCTGGAGTCTACGAGCAGTACTTC. This encodes CASSPRLAGVYEQYF.

The chain couples TRBV7-9 to TRBJ2-1; D could derive from TRBD1 or TRBD2 (5 bases each). In germline, CDR1 is SEHNR, CDR2 FQNEAQ (reference sequence). The length of the CDR3 is 16 residues. The V and J ends lost 5 bases and 10 bases respectively, with 24 bases between them. In DNA, the CDR3 is TGTGCCAGCAGCCACAGGCGAGGGTCGGTGGGAAACGAGCAGTTCTTC. As protein: CASSHRRGSVGNEQFF.

The chain couples TRBV7-6 to TRBJ2-1, with D perhaps TRBD1 (6 bases). The germline CDR1 and CDR2 sequences are SGHVS and FNYEAQ. The ends were cut back, 5 bases at V and 9 bases at J, with 14 bases in the middle. CDR3 length equals 13 residues. This CDR3 reads CASSPGAFGEQFF. DNA for the CDR3: TGTGCCAGCAGCCCAGGGGCGTTTGGTGAGCAGTTCTTC.

The chain uses TRBV5-8 and TRBJ1-1; no clear D. The CDR3 is 14 amino acids. The germline gives CDR1 SGHTS, CDR2 YDEGEE. With 2 bases removed from V and 1 base from J, the gap between germline ends came to 9 bases. The CDR3 DNA sequence: TGTGCCAGCAGCTTCCTGGGTCCGAACACTGAAGCTTTCTTT. This codes for CASSFLGPNTEAFF.

This chain connects TRBV27 to TRBJ1-5; unclear D gene. V was pared by 6 bases and J by 0 bases, with 3 bases between. The CDR3 runs 12 residues. From germline, CDR1 is MNHEY and CDR2 SMNVEV (reference sequence). CDR3 nucleotides: TGTGCCAGCAGGATTAGCAATCAGCCCCAGCATTTT. It translates to CASRISNQPQHF.

This chain links TRBV30 with TRBJ2-7, with 8 bases matching TRBD1. Germline trimming cut 4 bases from V and 2 bases from J; bases unmatched to any gene: 10. Germline CDR1 reads GTSNPN; CDR2 reads SVGIG (reference sequence). This CDR3 comprises 15 residues. Written as DNA, the CDR3 is TGTGCCTGGAAGACCCTTAGGACAGGGACCTACGAGCAGTACTTC. Amino acids: CAWKTLRTGTYEQYF.

This chain joins TRBV6-5 and TRBJ1-4, with D possibly TRBD1 on 5 matching bases. Germline CDR1 MNHEY, CDR2 SVGAGI. Between the trimmed V and J ends, which lost 2 bases and 5 bases, there was a span of 12 bases. The CDR3 runs 15 residues. CDR3 sequence reads: CASSYHQGENEKLFF. The CDR3, as DNA: TGTGCCAGCAGTTACCACCAGGGAGAGAATGAAAAACTGTTTTTT.

The chain has TRBV28 and TRBJ2-7; TRBD1 matches 10 bases. With V trimmed by 1 base and J by 6 bases, 6 bases remained unmatched. Germline assignment: CDR1 MDHEN and CDR2 SYDVKM. The CDR3 consists of 15 residues. DNA for the CDR3: TGTGCCAGCAGTTTATTTGGGACAGGGGAGCTCGAGCAGTACTTC. It is translated as CASSLFGTGELEQYF.

The rearrangement links TRBV11-2 to TRBJ1-6; D possibly corresponds to TRBD1 (5 bases). V lost 5 bases, J lost 4 bases, and 12 bases lay in between. The CDR3 contains 15 residues. CDR1 SGHAT and CDR2 FQNNGV come from the germline V gene. The CDR3 spells CASSPRQIYNSPLHF. CDR3 bases: TGTGCCAGCAGCCCCCGACAGATATATAATTCACCCCTCCACTTT.